In its sample, the clone carrying this T cell receptor (beta chain) was seen a few times. The TCR beta CDR3 regions underwent amplification using RNA transcripts as the source. Primed by the HTBI set, a first-round RT-PCR was run on the TCR CDR3. TCRdb called the multiplex PCR reads again in MiXCR, with one record for every CDR3 protein. The sample yields hundreds of thousands of distinct CDR3 sequences, approximately 14% seen once. Trimming pared 5 bases from V and 1 base from J, leaving 12 bases between. Germline values: CDR1 SGHVS, CDR2 FNYEAQ. The CDR3 length is 15 residues. This entry comes from a study of T cells in Graves' hyperthyroidism and ophthalmopathy.

The chain is built from TRBV7-6 and TRBJ1-3, with unresolved D. The TCR sequence derives from a woman in her forties with Graves' ophthalmopathy. Specimen: blood. The CDR3 nucleotides read TGTGCCAGCAGCCCCGGGCCAGAGTCTGGAAACACCATATATTTT. This gives the protein CASSPGPESGNTIYF. Full variable domain (outside the CDR3, taken from reference TRBV7-6 and TRBJ1-3): GAGVSQSPRYKVTKRGQDVALRCDPISGHVSLYWYRQALGQGPEFLTYFNYEAQQDKSGLPNDRFSAERPEGSISTLTIQRTEQRDSAMYRCASSPGPESGNTIYFGEGSWLTVV.